Detailed here is one TCR beta chain. Its target is not known. The sample originates from a study of radiotherapy plus CTLA-4 blockade in lung cancer. Study-level background: Disease control was seen in approximately 30% of patients, objective responses in 15% to 20%.

The table came from immunoSEQ multiplex PCR; TCRdb's copy has only in-frame clones and leaves some out. The sample shows around 31,000 clones, more than 75% of them seen only once. Lung cancer patients with chemo-refractory metastatic non-small-cell disease were given focal radiation plus CTLA-4 blockade with ipilimumab. Study-wide points: Once radiotherapy plus ipilimumab had been given, TCR clones derived from tumor expanded in blood. Per reports, early blood T cell clone dynamics, plus interferon-beta, forecast response most strongly.

Germline loops: CDR1 SGHTA, CDR2 FQGNSA. Trimming cost V 1 base and J 5 bases, with 11 bases left between them. This CDR3 is built from 14 residues. The sample here was peripheral blood, taken from a patient treated with radiotherapy plus ipilimumab. The TCR sequence derives from a human donor with non-small cell lung cancer who had stable disease on radiotherapy plus ipilimumab. This chain connects TRBV7-2 to TRBJ1-1; D is possibly TRBD1 (5 bases). CDR3 coding DNA: TGTGCCAGCAGCTTAGACAACCGGGGGACTGAAGCTTTCTTT. It yields the protein CASSLDNRGTEAFF.